A selection of T cell receptor beta chains follows, all from one sample in a study of Ad26.COV2.S vaccination and SARS-CoV-2 variants. The protocol was immunoSEQ multiplex PCR, while the TCRdb copy is restricted to in-frame clones and leaves out a portion. The table lists 400,000 or so clones, less than 90% of them singletons. The specimen was peripheral blood, collected in a trial of Ad26.COV2.S vaccine versus placebo. Receptor source: a person aged 18-60 years who received the Ad26.COV2.S COVID-19 vaccine or a placebo. The CDR3 runs from the conserved cysteine through the conserved F or W. Each record gives: CDR3 DNA, CDR3 protein, V gene, J gene, clone size, CDR3 length, D gene. A D gene is named only where the DNA matches it firmly. Only some rows state a clone size, as once, few, many or a class for expanded clones.

CDR3nt: TGTGCCAGCAGCGAATGGGACAGACCATTTGATGGCTACACCTTC
CDR3aa: CASSEWDRPFDGYTF
v_gene: TRBV2
j_gene: TRBJ1-2
abundance: -
len: 15
d_gene: TRBD1

CDR3nt: TGTGCCAGCAGCTTCGCCGGGACAGCTTACGAGCAGTACTTC
CDR3aa: CASSFAGTAYEQYF
v_gene: TRBV7-9
j_gene: TRBJ2-7
abundance: -
len: 14
d_gene: TRBD1

CDR3nt: TGCGCCAGCAGCCAAGAGCTAATTCAAAAACGGAATAGCTCCTACAATGAGCAGTTCTTC
CDR3aa: CASSQELIQKRNSSYNEQFF
v_gene: TRBV4-1
j_gene: TRBJ2-1
abundance: -
len: 20
d_gene: -

CDR3nt: TGTGCCAGCTCATCACTGGCTGACCTCATGAACACTGAAGCTTTCTTT
CDR3aa: CASSSLADLMNTEAFF
v_gene: TRBV18
j_gene: TRBJ1-1
abundance: few
len: 16
d_gene: -

CDR3nt: TGTGCCATCAGTGAGTACAGGGCCGGGGAGCTGTTTTTT
CDR3aa: CAISEYRAGELFF
v_gene: TRBV10-3
j_gene: TRBJ2-2
abundance: -
len: 13
d_gene: -

CDR3nt: TGTGCTAGCAGCAACGAAAACAATGAGCAGTTCTTC
CDR3aa: CASSNENNEQFF
v_gene: TRBV7-7
j_gene: TRBJ2-1
abundance: -
len: 12
d_gene: -

CDR3nt: TGTGCCAGCAGTGTCCGCGGCGGCTACACCTTC
CDR3aa: CASSVRGGYTF
v_gene: TRBV25-1
j_gene: TRBJ1-2
abundance: -
len: 11
d_gene: -

CDR3nt: TGTGCCAGCAGCTTCGGTGACGGACCTGGGCGCTACGAGCAGTACTTC
CDR3aa: CASSFGDGPGRYEQYF
v_gene: TRBV11-2
j_gene: TRBJ2-7
abundance: once
len: 16
d_gene: -

CDR3nt: TGTGCCAGCAGCCAAGAACGGGGGGCAAACGGAAACACCATATATTTT
CDR3aa: CASSQERGANGNTIYF
v_gene: TRBV3-1/TRBV3-2
j_gene: TRBJ1-3
abundance: -
len: 16
d_gene: -

CDR3nt: TGTGCCAGCAGCCTCAGGACTAGCGGGGGACGCACAGATACGCAGTATTTT
CDR3aa: CASSLRTSGGRTDTQYF
v_gene: TRBV5-4
j_gene: TRBJ2-3
abundance: once
len: 17
d_gene: TRBD2

CDR3nt: TGTGCCAGCTCACCGGCAGGGGGCAATGAGCAGTTCTTC
CDR3aa: CASSPAGGNEQFF
v_gene: TRBV18
j_gene: TRBJ2-1
abundance: -
len: 13
d_gene: TRBD1

CDR3nt: TGTGCCACCAGCAGAGTTGTAGGGAACTATGGCTACACCTTC
CDR3aa: CATSRVVGNYGYTF
v_gene: TRBV15
j_gene: TRBJ1-2
abundance: -
len: 14
d_gene: -

CDR3nt: TGCGCCAGCAGCTTAAAAGGTTTTACTGAAGCTTTCTTT
CDR3aa: CASSLKGFTEAFF
v_gene: TRBV5-1
j_gene: TRBJ1-1
abundance: few
len: 13
d_gene: -

CDR3nt: TGTGCCAGTAGGAGGAACACTGAAGCTTTCTTT
CDR3aa: CASRRNTEAFF
v_gene: TRBV19
j_gene: TRBJ1-1
abundance: -
len: 11
d_gene: -

CDR3nt: TGTGCCACTCGGGACCAAATGAACACTGAAGCTTTCTTT
CDR3aa: CATRDQMNTEAFF
v_gene: TRBV12-3/TRBV12-4
j_gene: TRBJ1-1
abundance: -
len: 13
d_gene: -

CDR3nt: TGCGCCAGCAGCCATGGGCAGGGGGTCAGGAACACTGAAGCTTTCTTT
CDR3aa: CASSHGQGVRNTEAFF
v_gene: TRBV4-1
j_gene: TRBJ1-1
abundance: -
len: 16
d_gene: TRBD1

CDR3nt: TGCAGCGTTGTGACAGAATCCTACGAGCAGTACTTC
CDR3aa: CSVVTESYEQYF
v_gene: TRBV29-1
j_gene: TRBJ2-7
abundance: -
len: 12
d_gene: -

CDR3nt: TGTGCCAGCAGCCCGGGACTAGCGGGGGGAACCCAGTACTTC
CDR3aa: CASSPGLAGGTQYF
v_gene: TRBV7-6
j_gene: TRBJ2-5
abundance: -
len: 14
d_gene: TRBD2

CDR3nt: TGTGCCAGCAGCCAAGATTCACCGACGATGGGGGGAAACACCATATATTTT
CDR3aa: CASSQDSPTMGGNTIYF
v_gene: TRBV3-1/TRBV3-2
j_gene: TRBJ1-3
abundance: few
len: 17
d_gene: -

CDR3nt: TGTGCCAGCAGCCAAGGGACGGTTTATGGCTACACCTTC
CDR3aa: CASSQGTVYGYTF
v_gene: TRBV3-1/TRBV3-2
j_gene: TRBJ1-2
abundance: -
len: 13
d_gene: -

CDR3nt: TGTGCCAGCAGTCTACAGGGTGGAAACACCATATATTTT
CDR3aa: CASSLQGGNTIYF
v_gene: TRBV6-5
j_gene: TRBJ1-3
abundance: -
len: 13
d_gene: -

CDR3nt: TGTGCCAGCAGCCTACAGGGGGCTGGAAACACCATATATTTT
CDR3aa: CASSLQGAGNTIYF
v_gene: TRBV3-1/TRBV3-2
j_gene: TRBJ1-3
abundance: -
len: 14
d_gene: TRBD1

CDR3nt: TGTGCCACCAGTGATGCCAGGGGAGGGGAAGAGACCCAGTACTTC
CDR3aa: CATSDARGGEETQYF
v_gene: TRBV24-1
j_gene: TRBJ2-5
abundance: -
len: 15
d_gene: -

CDR3nt: TGTGCCAGCACCCTCCTAGAGGGGGGGGAGCTGTTTTTT
CDR3aa: CASTLLEGGELFF
v_gene: TRBV2
j_gene: TRBJ2-2
abundance: -
len: 13
d_gene: -

CDR3nt: TGTGCCAGCAGTTTGGGGGGTTTATATTCACCCCTCCACTTT
CDR3aa: CASSLGGLYSPLHF
v_gene: TRBV6-5
j_gene: TRBJ1-6
abundance: -
len: 14
d_gene: -

CDR3nt: TGTGCCAGCAGCTCTAGACAGGAGAACACTGAAGCTTTCTTT
CDR3aa: CASSSRQENTEAFF
v_gene: TRBV7-8
j_gene: TRBJ1-1
abundance: -
len: 14
d_gene: -